This T cell receptor beta chain was captured in a study of shared clonotypes between healthy human individuals. Study in general: With ages of 18 to 49, the donors were two women and a few men.

Genomic DNA of each subset was evenly split across several immunoSEQ plates. Replicate sorted-subset PCRs were loaded with roughly 190 ng DNA, tens of thousands of T cell genomes. The repertoire was sequenced with immunoSEQ multiplex PCR; TCRdb's copy has only in-frame clones and lacks some. The table shows 980,000 or so clones, with 76% occurring only once. Donors comprised healthy HIV-negative adults lacking recent acute infections or vaccinations. This receptor was taken from a man between 18 and 35 years old in good health. Sequenced: memory CD4+ T cells sorted from blood. Documented subset: CD45RA-negative fraction.

The CDR3 is CASSNRNTDTQYF. CDR3 coding DNA: TGTGCCAGTAGTAACAGAAACACAGATACGCAGTATTTT. The rearrangement joins TRBV19 to TRBJ2-3; D gene ambiguous. This CDR3 comprises 13 residues. Trimming removed 4 bases at V and 2 bases at J, with 7 bases between. CDR1 is LNHDA, CDR2 SQIVND, per germline (reference sequence).